The text below deals with one T cell receptor (beta chain). The source of the sample is a study of blood T cell repertoires in COVID-19. Across the whole study: Whether acute or convalescent, the COVID-19 samples came from the United States, Italy and Spain.

Original methodology: The authors estimated nucleated cell counts from reference gene primer amplification. Repertoires were generated with immunoSEQ multiplex PCR, while TCRdb's copy carries only in-frame clones and drops some. D and trimming come from the DNA, and the V and J calls and clone size come from that table. This table holds under 550,000 clones, around 90% found once. Seattle enrolled patients during active infection and tracked them longitudinally. This CDR3 is built from 15 residues. Germline V gene sequence: CDR1 SNHLY, CDR2 FYNNEI. The clonotype originates from a man aged 18 to 29 with COVID-19, enrolled during active disease. The V and J genes are TRBV2 and TRBJ2-1; weak D call: TRBD1 (5 bases). Sequenced material: peripheral blood. The CDR3 sequence is CASTLGRATMDEQFF. The CDR3 DNA reads as TGTGCTTCGACTCTAGGCAGGGCGACCATGGATGAGCAGTTCTTC.